This entry concerns a single T cell receptor (beta chain). This record belongs to a study of cytomegalovirus exposure and HLA in healthy donors. The study ran its PCR with 60 Vbeta and 13 Jbeta primers. Generated by immunoSEQ multiplex PCR, the TCRdb table keeps only in-frame clones and is missing some. The sample comprises about 160,000 clones, over 65% of which are singletons, and roughly 4.5% rests with the top ten. The V gene's germline CDR1 is MNHEY and CDR2 SVGAGI. CDR3 size: 14 residues. J gave up 2 bases and V 11 bases, and 8 bases lay outside the gene matches. The chain couples TRBV6-5 to TRBJ2-2; 7 nucleotides agree with TRBD1. The sample comprised PBMCs. The sequence derives from a man aged 18 to 35 in good health and CMV-seropositive. In DNA form, the CDR3 reads TGTGCCTCGTCGGGACAGTTAAACACCGGGGAGCTGTTTTTT. Encoded protein: CASSGQLNTGELFF.